This T cell receptor (beta chain) was observed in a study of T-cell reconstitution after alpha-beta-depleted transplantation in children. The CDR3 is 18 residues long. Germline V CDR1 and CDR2: SQVTM, ANQGSEA. Trimming removed 6 bases from V and 5 bases from J; junction bases left unmatched: 13. Using unique molecular identifiers, the investigators prepared the TCRbeta library. A single record per CDR3 protein comes from TCRdb applying MiXCR to the PCR reads. Of some 500,000 distinct CDR3 sequences in the sample, around 19% were seen once. The rearrangement uses TRBV29-1 and TRBJ2-1; 16 bases agree with TRBD2. The receptor comes from a human donor who donated a stem cell graft to a child with acute lymphoblastic leukemia. Sequencing used PBMCs from the stem cell graft donor, obtained from the stem cell graft. The CDR3 region has the DNA TGCAGCGTACTTCCGGGACTAGCGGGAGGGCCGGGACACAATGAGCAGTTCTTC. This sequence encodes CSVLPGLAGGPGHNEQFF.